Presented here are 10 T cell receptor beta chains from one specimen sequenced in a study of T cell repertoires in cytomegalovirus infection. TCRdb re-called the reads with MiXCR, one entry per CDR3 protein. The sample includes about 180,000 distinct CDR3 sequences, roughly a sixth seen only once; the top ten take 20% to 25%. Sequenced input: CD8+ T cells from PBMCs. All receptors come from a human donor in good health (CMV status not recorded). Some clones in this sample may be carry-over from other donors' samples.

The chain combines TRBV6-2 or TRBV6-3 with TRBJ2-6; tentative D call: TRBD1 (6 bases). The germline V gene has CDR1 MNHEY and CDR2 SVGEGT. The CDR3 has 15 amino acids. V lost 2 bases to trimming and J lost 4 bases, with 9 bases between them. The CDR3 DNA sequence: TGTGCCAGCAGTTACCCAGGGGAGGGGGCCAACGTCCTGACTTTC. It yields the protein CASSYPGEGANVLTF.

This clonotype has more than one count but fewer than ten. The chain joins TRBV12-3 or TRBV12-4 to TRBJ2-3; D is possibly TRBD1 (6 bases). The V end lost 7 bases, the J end lost 1 base, and 12 bases lay between the germline ends. The CDR3 is 14 amino acids. CDR3 DNA sequence: TGTGCCAGCACAGAAGGGGGAGGCACAGATACGCAGTATTTT. Amino acid sequence: CASTEGGGTDTQYF.

The chain couples TRBV7-2 to TRBJ1-6; TRBD1 might be the D (5 bases). V shed 1 base and J shed 9 bases, with 10 bases lying between them. The CDR3 contains 14 residues. The V gene's germline CDR1 is SGHTA and CDR2 FQGNSA. CDR3 region: CASSLGTSSSPLHF. The CDR3 region has the DNA TGTGCCAGCAGCTTAGGGACATCGAGTTCACCCCTCCACTTT.

The table lists this clonotype with a few counts. The rearrangement uses TRBV28 and TRBJ2-3, with 16 bases matching TRBD2. After removal of 4 bases from V and 0 bases from J, the junction contained 1 base not matched to a gene. The germline CDR1 and CDR2 sequences are MDHEN and SYDVKM. CDR3 length: 17 residues. The CDR3 spells CASSSGLAGGSTDTQYF. CDR3 in DNA: TGTGCCAGCAGTTCGGGACTAGCGGGGGGGAGCACAGATACGCAGTATTTT.

This clonotype was seen a few times. This chain uses TRBV7-9 with TRBJ2-5, with 7 bases lining up with TRBD2. CDR3 length: 18 amino acids. V gave up 7 bases and J gave up 4 bases; unmatched junction bases: 21. Germline assignment: CDR1 SEHNR and CDR2 FQNEAQ (reference sequence). The CDR3 DNA is TGTGCCAGCACCTATCTCTTTGGGCCCTCAAGGGAGGGAGAGACCCAGTACTTC. Protein: CASTYLFGPSREGETQYF.

There are many counts of this clonotype. The rearrangement links TRBV28 to TRBJ1-4; D gene unclear. The CDR3 contains 14 residues. Germline V gene data show CDR1 as MDHEN and CDR2 as SYDVKM. Trimming pared 8 bases from V and 6 bases from J, leaving 16 bases between. The CDR3 sequence: CASADRTMDEKLFF. The CDR3 bases are TGTGCCAGCGCGGATAGGACTATGGATGAAAAACTGTTTTTT.

Concerning this clonotype itself: Just one base apart from a much larger clone, this may be a read error. The conserved phenylalanine or tryptophan is not found at the CDR3 terminus, so this likely reflects a read error. V usage is TRBV7-2 and J usage is TRBJ2-1; TRBD2 might be the D (5 bases). V lost 1 base and J lost 1, with 14 bases in between. CDR1 SGHTA and CDR2 FQGNSA come from the germline V gene. The CDR3 sequence is 17 residues long. The CDR3 region has the DNA TGTGCCAGCAGCTTAGACGTCAGCGGACCGTCCTACAATGAGCAGTTCTTG. Protein product: CASSLDVSGPSYNEQFL.

This clonotype appeared a few times. The chain recombines TRBV6-2 or TRBV6-3 with TRBJ1-1, with no clear D. The V gene lost 6 bases and the J gene lost 4 bases, with 9 bases spanning the gap. Germline CDR1 MNHEY, CDR2 SVGEGT. This CDR3 has 12 amino acids. As DNA, the CDR3 is TGTGCCAGCAGGGCGGGAGTCACTGAAGCTTTCTTT. This encodes CASRAGVTEAFF.

This chain joins TRBV12-3 or TRBV12-4 and TRBJ1-5; D might be TRBD1 (6 bases). The CDR3 is made up of 14 amino acids. Deletions cut 3 bases from V and 3 bases from J, with 9 bases between. CDR3 amino acids: CASSLTGHNQPQHF. The CDR3, as DNA: TGTGCCAGCAGTTTGACAGGTCACAATCAGCCCCAGCATTTT.

This rearrangement joins TRBV7-4 to TRBJ1-2, with no clear D. The CDR3 is 14 residues long. Germline V CDR1 and CDR2: SGHVT, SQSDAQ. Trimming left V 5 bases short and J 2 bases short, with 12 bases between. The CDR3 DNA follows: TGTGCCAGCAGCCAAGGGCGTACAAACTATGGCTACACCTTC. It yields the protein CASSQGRTNYGYTF. The variable domain in full, completed from reference TRBV7-4 and TRBJ1-2, reads GAGVSQSPRYKVAKRGRDVALRCDSISGHVTLYWYRQTLGQGSEVLTYSQSDAQRDKSGRPSGRFSAERPERSVSTLKIQRTEQGDSAVYLCASSQGRTNYGYTFGSGTRLTVV.